The T cell receptor (beta chain) described here comes from a study of blood T cells in healthy people across ages. In germline, CDR1 is MNHNY, CDR2 SVGAGI (reference sequence). This CDR3 is 15 amino acids long. Trimming removed 4 bases from V and 2 bases from J, with 12 bases in between. There are a few counts of this clonotype. Sample-barcoded 5' priming and a J-beta primer mix drove a second PCR of roughly 6 to 12 cycles. TCRdb reprocessed the 5' RACE reads via MiXCR and lists one record per CDR3 protein. The table has more than 1,400,000 distinct CDR3 sequences, 40% to 50% seen once. The sequenced sample was blood. The chain uses TRBV6-6 and TRBJ2-1, with a tentative D call TRBD2 (7 bases). This TCR came from a woman aged 18-35 years in good health. This CDR3 is CASSWSGGPYNEQFF. CDR3 nucleotide sequence: TGTGCCAGCAGTTGGTCGGGGGGCCCCTACAATGAGCAGTTCTTC.